These T cell receptor beta chains were read from a single sample in a study of cytomegalovirus exposure and HLA in healthy donors. Sequencing was performed with immunoSEQ multiplex PCR; in TCRdb, only in-frame clones are kept and a portion is missing. This sample's table reports approximately 130,000 clones. The sample was PBMCs. Receptors originate from a woman aged 60-70 years in good health and CMV-seronegative. Both conserved end residues are part of each CDR3. The D gene is left open where the match is weak.

CASSFRGQYYTF | TGTGCCAGCAGTTTCCGGGGACAGTACTACACCTTC | TRBD1 | TRBJ1-2 | TRBV27
CASSDRDSRNNQPQHF | TGTGCCAGCAGTGATAGGGACAGCCGAAATAATCAGCCCCAGCATTTT | TRBD1 | TRBJ1-5 | TRBV2
CASSLGGLTAQETQYF | TGCGCCAGCAGCTTGGGGGGACTAACGGCCCAGGAGACCCAGTACTTC | TRBD2 | TRBJ2-5 | TRBV5-1
CASSAELARVTNTGELFF | TGTGCCAGCAGTGCCGAACTAGCGAGAGTGACGAACACCGGGGAGCTGTTTTTT | TRBD2 | TRBJ2-2 | TRBV27
CASSFVGAKMNTEAFF | TGTGCCAGCAGCTTCGTAGGGGCAAAGATGAACACTGAAGCTTTCTTT | NA | TRBJ1-1 | TRBV5-6
CASSREEGRLKNEQFF | TGCGCCAGCAGCCGGGAGGAGGGACGGCTTAAGAATGAGCAGTTCTTC | NA | TRBJ2-1 | TRBV4-1
CASTTLGWGQNTEAFF | TGTGCCAGCACTACCCTCGGTTGGGGGCAGAACACTGAAGCTTTCTTT | NA | TRBJ1-1 | TRBV2
CASGGASAGANVLTF | TGTGCCAGTGGGGGGGCCTCGGCTGGGGCCAACGTCCTGACTTTC | NA | TRBJ2-6 | TRBV28
CASSGNRGLRNEQFF | TGCGCCAGCAGTGGCAACAGGGGGCTTAGGAATGAGCAGTTCTTC | TRBD1 | TRBJ2-1 | TRBV10-2
CASSLRGENSPLHF | TGTGCCAGCAGCTTAAGAGGTGAAAATTCACCCCTCCACTTT | NA | TRBJ1-6 | TRBV7-3
CASSEGSGRIADTQYF | TGTGCCAGCAGTGAAGGGAGCGGGAGGATAGCAGATACGCAGTATTTT | TRBD2 | TRBJ2-3 | TRBV25-1
CASSLNSYEQYF | TGTGCCAGCAGCTTAAATAGTTACGAGCAGTACTTC | NA | TRBJ2-7 | TRBV7-9
CAWSVLLGLAGSTDTQYF | TGTGCCTGGAGTGTATTATTAGGACTAGCGGGCAGCACAGATACGCAGTATTTT | TRBD2 | TRBJ2-3 | TRBV30
CASSERLAGGLPDTQYF | TGTGCCAGCAGTGAAAGACTAGCGGGGGGGCTTCCAGATACGCAGTATTTT | TRBD2 | TRBJ2-3 | TRBV2
CASSWGGTGYQETQYF | TGTGCCAGCAGCTGGGGGGGGACTGGATACCAAGAGACCCAGTACTTC | TRBD2 | TRBJ2-5 | TRBV11-1
CASSVRGGGTEAFF | TGTGCCAGCAGCGTCAGGGGAGGGGGGACTGAAGCTTTCTTT | NA | TRBJ1-1 | TRBV9
CASSLGQGGRNEQFF | TGTGCCAGCAGCCTCGGACAGGGGGGGAGAAATGAGCAGTTCTTC | TRBD1 | TRBJ2-1 | TRBV13
CASSWRGNYGYTF | TGTGCCAGCAGCTGGAGGGGCAACTATGGCTACACCTTC | NA | TRBJ1-2 | TRBV7-2
CASSLRRLETQYF | TGTGCCAGCAGCTTACGGAGGCTGGAGACCCAGTACTTC | NA | TRBJ2-5 | TRBV7-3
CASSEAFFSGNTIYF | TGTGCCAGCAGTGAGGCCTTTTTCTCTGGAAACACCATATATTTT | NA | TRBJ1-3 | TRBV2
CASKGGLSTYEQYF | TGCGCCAGCAAGGGCGGGCTCTCTACCTACGAGCAGTACTTC | NA | TRBJ2-7 | TRBV10-2
CASSPRAGGLGGELFF | TGTGCCAGCAGCCCGCGAGCGGGGGGGCTCGGCGGGGAGCTGTTTTTT | TRBD2 | TRBJ2-2 | TRBV7-9
CASSLASGSSYNEQFF | TGTGCCAGCAGCTTAGCATCGGGGAGCTCCTACAATGAGCAGTTCTTC | NA | TRBJ2-1 | TRBV7-8
CASSWTSGGAYNEQFF | TGTGCCAGCAGCTGGACTAGCGGGGGGGCCTACAATGAGCAGTTCTTC | TRBD2 | TRBJ2-1 | TRBV11-2
CARVGRENPYGYTF | TGTGCCAGGGTCGGCAGGGAAAACCCCTATGGCTACACCTTC | NA | TRBJ1-2 | TRBV2
CASSRSLTGGIGDIQYF | TGTGCCAGCAGCCGGTCCTTAACAGGGGGCATTGGGGACATTCAGTACTTC | TRBD1 | TRBJ2-4 | TRBV7-9
CASMGQRGDSNQPQHF | TGTGCCAGTATGGGACAGAGGGGGGATAGCAATCAGCCCCAGCATTTT | TRBD1 | TRBJ1-5 | TRBV19
CASSLDRQGGTAPLHF | TGTGCCAGCAGCTTAGATCGGCAAGGGGGAACAGCACCCCTCCACTTT | NA | TRBJ1-6 | TRBV7-9
CASSLGPGQGGQPQHF | TGTGCCAGCAGCTTAGGTCCGGGACAGGGGGGACAGCCCCAGCATTTT | TRBD1 | TRBJ1-5 | TRBV7-2
CSARQGVMVSTEAFF | TGCAGCGCCCGACAGGGAGTAATGGTGAGCACTGAAGCTTTCTTT | TRBD1 | TRBJ1-1 | TRBV29-1
CASSYSTGVFEQYF | TGTGCCAGCAGTTACTCCACAGGGGTTTTCGAGCAGTACTTC | TRBD1 | TRBJ2-7 | TRBV6-5
CASSPKGPLYEQYF | TGCGCCAGCAGCCCAAAGGGGCCCCTCTACGAGCAGTACTTC | NA | TRBJ2-7 | TRBV5-1
CASSSGTLHTDTQYF | TGTGCCAGCAGTTCGGGGACTCTCCACACAGATACGCAGTATTTT | NA | TRBJ2-3 | TRBV2
CASSQGSGGAEQYF | TGCGCCAGCAGCCAAGGTAGCGGGGGGGCCGAGCAGTACTTC | TRBD2 | TRBJ2-7 | TRBV4-1
CASSAPHRGETQYF | TGCGCCAGCAGCGCCCCTCATCGCGGGGAGACCCAGTACTTC | NA | TRBJ2-5 | TRBV5-1
CASSATRASSGNTIYF | TGTGCCAGTAGTGCCACGAGGGCCAGCTCTGGAAACACCATATATTTT | NA | TRBJ1-3 | TRBV19
CASSQDGGTYEQYF | TGCGCCAGCAGCCAAGATGGCGGGACCTACGAGCAGTACTTC | NA | TRBJ2-7 | TRBV4-1
CASTLEGAMNTEAFF | TGTGCCAGCACTTTAGAGGGAGCTATGAACACTGAAGCTTTCTTT | NA | TRBJ1-1 | TRBV2
CASRPRLRGAAGETQYF | TGTGCCAGCAGGCCACGGCTCAGGGGCGCCGCAGGAGAGACCCAGTACTTC | NA | TRBJ2-5 | TRBV28
CASMTAGGNTIYF | TGTGCCAGCATGACAGCGGGGGGAAACACCATATATTTT | NA | TRBJ1-3 | TRBV6-6
CASSSGQIQETQYF | TGCGCCAGCAGCTCGGGACAGATCCAAGAGACCCAGTACTTC | TRBD1 | TRBJ2-5 | TRBV5-1
CASSRGSYEQYF | TGTGCCAGCAGCCGGGGCTCCTACGAGCAGTACTTC | NA | TRBJ2-7 | TRBV6-5
CASSHGGFSSPLHF | TGTGCCAGCAGTCATGGAGGCTTTTCTTCACCCCTCCACTTT | NA | TRBJ1-6 | TRBV28
CASTLGETQYF | TGTGCCAGCACCCTCGGGGAGACCCAGTACTTC | NA | TRBJ2-5 | TRBV7-6
CASSLMREAFF | TGTGCCAGCAGTTTAATGCGGGAAGCTTTCTTT | NA | TRBJ1-1 | TRBV28
CASSWRQGAREQYF | TGCGCCAGCAGCTGGAGACAGGGGGCGCGTGAGCAGTACTTC | TRBD1 | TRBJ2-7 | TRBV4-1
CASSAAGASLLDEQYF | TGTGCCAGTAGTGCTGCGGGAGCGTCACTACTGGACGAGCAGTACTTC | TRBD2 | TRBJ2-7 | TRBV19
CASSLVSSYNEQFF | TGCGCCAGCAGCTTGGTGTCCAGCTACAATGAGCAGTTCTTC | NA | TRBJ2-1 | TRBV5-1
CASSDTGPISGNTIYF | TGTGCCAGCAGCGATACAGGGCCCATCTCTGGAAACACCATATATTTT | NA | TRBJ1-3 | TRBV9
CASISGDIATGELFF | TGCGCCAGCATTAGTGGGGACATAGCCACCGGGGAGCTGTTTTTT | NA | TRBJ2-2 | TRBV5-1
CASYLGTDTQYF | TGTGCCAGCTATCTCGGCACAGATACGCAGTATTTT | NA | TRBJ2-3 | TRBV2
CASSLIDRGTEAFF | TGTGCCAGCAGTTTAATAGACAGGGGCACTGAAGCTTTCTTT | TRBD1 | TRBJ1-1 | TRBV27
CASSLNQGATGELFF | TGTGCCAGCAGCTTAAACCAGGGGGCTACCGGGGAGCTGTTTTTT | TRBD1 | TRBJ2-2 | TRBV7-2